A selection of T cell receptor beta chains follows, all from one sample in a study of human T cells and chemical hapten exposure. TCRdb re-called the reads through MiXCR, storing one row per CDR3 protein. The sample has around 120,000 distinct CDR3 sequences, around 9% seen once. Material for sequencing was whole blood. The origin of the receptors is a human donor in good health. Some clones in this sample may be carry-over from other donors' samples. Both conserved end residues are part of each CDR3. The D gene is left open where the match is weak. A clone size is listed for some rows: how often the clone was seen (once, few, many), or a class if it is expanded.

many TRBD1 TRBJ2-3 TRBV3-1 CASSHPTGGGLENTQYF TGTGCCAGCAGCCACCCCACAGGGGGCGGACTGGAGAATACGCAGTATTTT
many . TRBJ1-1 TRBV7-2 CASSPRKGPNTEAFF TGTGCCAGCAGCCCCAGGAAGGGACCGAACACTGAAGCTTTCTTT
many . TRBJ2-2 TRBV15 CATSRDLSRAGELFF TGTGCCACCAGCAGAGATCTCTCGCGGGCCGGGGAGCTGTTTTTT
. TRBD1 TRBJ2-7 TRBV12-3/TRBV12-4 CASSLGQVAREQYF TGTGCCAGCAGCCTGGGACAGGTCGCGAGAGAGCAGTACTTC
many . TRBJ2-2 TRBV19 CASSRSANTGELFF TGTGCCAGTAGTAGGTCAGCAAACACCGGGGAGCTGTTTTTT
few . TRBJ2-1 TRBV19 CASRPPGTLNEQFF TGTGCCAGTAGGCCTCCCGGGACCCTCAATGAGCAGTTCTTC
few TRBD2 TRBJ2-3 TRBV10-3 CAIGTSGSDTQYF TGTGCCATAGGGACTAGCGGGAGTGATACGCAGTATTTT
. TRBD1 TRBJ2-2 TRBV29-1 CSFGTGENTGELFF TGCAGCTTCGGGACAGGGGAGAACACCGGGGAGCTGTTTTTT
many TRBD2 TRBJ2-3 TRBV7-9 CASSLASGELTSTDTQYF TGTGCCAGCAGCCTAGCTAGCGGGGAGCTTACTAGCACAGATACGCAGTATTTT
many . TRBJ1-2 TRBV7-9 CASSQGTATRGYGYTF TGTGCCAGCAGCCAGGGGACGGCCACTAGAGGTTATGGCTACACCTTC
many . TRBJ1-5 TRBV7-9 CASSSSGNQPQHF TGTGCCAGCAGCTCGTCGGGTAATCAGCCCCAGCATTTT
. TRBD2 TRBJ2-1 TRBV28 CASSLGTSGSREQFF TGTGCCAGCAGTCTCGGGACTAGCGGGAGTCGGGAGCAGTTCTTC
many . TRBJ2-7 TRBV24-1 CATSDPGFSYEQYF TGTGCCACCAGTGATCCTGGGTTCTCCTACGAGCAGTACTTC
. . TRBJ2-1 TRBV11-2 CASSPPPGPNNEQFF TGTGCCAGCAGTCCACCTCCCGGGCCAAACAATGAGCAGTTCTTC
few . TRBJ2-1 TRBV7-6 CASSLDSRSSYNEQFF TGTGCCAGCAGCTTAGATTCCAGGAGCTCCTACAATGAGCAGTTCTTC
. . TRBJ1-2 TRBV21-1 CASSKARQGVVYGYTF TGTGCCAGCAGCAAAGCGAGGCAGGGAGTAGTCTATGGCTACACCTTC
. . TRBJ2-7 TRBV6-5 CASSRQGAQSSYEQYF TGTGCCAGCAGCCGACAAGGCGCCCAGAGCTCCTACGAGCAGTACTTC
many TRBD1 TRBJ1-2 TRBV7-2 CASSLGTGNRGYTF TGTGCCAGCAGCTTAGGGACAGGGAATCGCGGCTACACCTTC
few . TRBJ1-1 TRBV6-6 CASALDSEAFF TGTGCCAGCGCTCTGGACAGTGAAGCTTTCTTT
many . TRBJ1-3 TRBV6-5 CASSPNVGNTIYF TGTGCCAGCAGTCCCAACGTTGGAAACACCATATATTTT
. TRBD2 TRBJ2-5 TRBV20-1 CSAGLAGKKETQYF TGCAGTGCTGGACTAGCGGGGAAAAAAGAGACCCAGTACTTC
. . TRBJ1-1 TRBV27 CASSSGQNTEAFF TGTGCCAGCAGTTCCGGACAGAACACTGAAGCTTTCTTT
many . TRBJ2-5 TRBV29-1 CSNTGFQETQYF TGCAGCAATACAGGGTTCCAAGAGACCCAGTACTTC
. TRBD1 TRBJ2-7 TRBV20-1 CSAVGQGADEQYF TGCAGTGCCGTTGGACAGGGGGCGGACGAGCAGTACTTC
many . TRBJ1-6 TRBV25-1 CASSEFGYNSPLHF TGTGCCAGCAGTGAATTTGGATATAATTCACCCCTCCACTTT